Sequencing of this T cell receptor (beta chain) was carried out in a study of cytomegalovirus exposure and HLA in healthy donors. The table came from immunoSEQ multiplex PCR; TCRdb's copy has only in-frame clones and leaves some out. The data show tens of thousands of clones, over 75% seen once. Germline CDR1 and CDR2: LNHDA and SQIVND (reference sequence). CDR3 length: 20 amino acids. The ends were cut back, 7 bases at V and 2 bases at J, with 32 bases in the middle. Sequencing used PBMCs. The J gene is TRBJ1-1, the V gene TRBV19, with D perhaps TRBD1 (5 bases). The TCR was taken from a woman in her twenties or thirties in good health and CMV-seronegative. The chain's CDR3 is CASKGPGWGQRTRPNTEAFF. CDR3 coding DNA: TGTGCCAGTAAGGGGCCCGGGTGGGGCCAGAGGACGCGGCCTAACACTGAAGCTTTCTTT.